The rows below give T cell receptor beta chains drawn from one sample of a study of CD8+ T cells in alopecia areata. This table comes from immunoSEQ multiplex PCR, and its TCRdb copy is limited to in-frame clones, with some not included. The profile shows over 110,000 clones, 51% of them singletons. The sample consisted of CD4+ T cells sorted from blood, taken at week 0. The receptors were gathered from a human donor with alopecia areata. Both conserved end residues are part of each CDR3. The D gene is left open where the match is weak. Clone size is shown for a subset of rows, as once, few, many or a class of expanded clone.

abundance	v_gene	j_gene	d_gene	CDR3aa	CDR3nt
.	TRBV28	TRBJ2-7	TRBD1	CASRGTGTYEQYF	TGTGCCAGCAGGGGGACAGGGACCTACGAGCAGTACTTC
few	TRBV4-2	TRBJ1-1	.	CASSQVSASRAEAFF	TGTGCCAGCAGCCAAGTGAGCGCATCCAGGGCTGAAGCTTTCTTT
.	TRBV25-1	TRBJ2-7	.	CASTPAGINYEQYF	TGTGCCAGCACCCCAGCAGGGATAAACTACGAGCAGTACTTC
.	TRBV27	TRBJ2-5	TRBD2	CASKLAGVQETQYF	TGTGCCAGCAAACTAGCGGGAGTCCAAGAGACCCAGTACTTC
.	TRBV25-1	TRBJ1-1	.	CASSVSGGTEAFF	TGTGCCAGCAGTGTATCGGGGGGCACTGAAGCTTTCTTT
.	TRBV19	TRBJ2-7	TRBD2	CATRTSGSYEQYF	TGTGCCACTCGGACTAGCGGTTCCTACGAGCAGTACTTC
.	TRBV30	TRBJ1-2	TRBD1	CAWSKGRLGQGSLNGYTF	TGTGCCTGGAGTAAGGGCAGACTCGGACAGGGATCGCTTAACGGCTACACCTTC
.	TRBV10-3	TRBJ2-7	.	CAISAGETYEQYF	TGTGCCATCAGTGCTGGAGAAACCTACGAGCAGTACTTC
.	TRBV18	TRBJ2-4	.	CASSPPQSVYIQYF	TGTGCCAGCTCACCACCCCAGTCCGTTTACATTCAGTACTTC
.	TRBV29-1	TRBJ2-7	.	CSVFTAYEQYF	TGCAGCGTTTTCACAGCCTACGAGCAGTACTTC
few	TRBV29-1	TRBJ2-5	.	CSGTVQETQYF	TGCAGCGGGACAGTACAAGAGACCCAGTACTTC
.	TRBV18	TRBJ2-5	TRBD1	CASSPGQEETQYF	TGTGCCAGCTCGCCGGGACAGGAAGAGACCCAGTACTTC
few	TRBV29-1	TRBJ2-7	TRBD2	CSVGSGLATYEQYF	TGCAGCGTTGGGTCCGGACTAGCTACCTACGAGCAGTACTTC
few	TRBV28	TRBJ2-4	.	CATISQPGNIQYF	TGTGCCACCATCAGCCAACCAGGAAACATTCAGTACTTC
.	TRBV9	TRBJ2-2	.	CASRGRVTGELFF	TGTGCCAGCAGGGGACGGGTTACCGGGGAGCTGTTTTTT
once	TRBV7-2	TRBJ2-7	.	CASSSRQEFSYEQYF	TGTGCCAGCAGCTCCCGACAAGAATTCTCCTACGAGCAGTACTTC
.	TRBV30	TRBJ2-7	TRBD1	CAWSPGTGISEQYF	TGTGCCTGGAGCCCCGGGACAGGGATCTCCGAGCAGTACTTC
.	TRBV30	TRBJ2-7	TRBD2	CAWSSGLAGGEQYF	TGTGCCTGGAGTTCGGGACTAGCGGGAGGGGAGCAGTACTTC
.	TRBV30	TRBJ1-5	.	CAWSGGTPRNQPQHF	TGTGCCTGGAGTGGGGGGACCCCTCGCAATCAGCCCCAGCATTTT
.	TRBV27	TRBJ2-3	.	CASSSPPGPSPYTQYF	TGTGCCAGCAGTTCCCCGCCGGGGCCCAGCCCCTATACGCAGTATTTT
few	TRBV25-1	TRBJ2-2	TRBD2	CASRMTSGTTAELFF	TGTGCCAGCAGGATGACTAGCGGGACCACCGCGGAGCTGTTTTTT
few	TRBV23-1	TRBJ1-1	.	CASSQLQGDTEAFF	TGCGCCAGCAGTCAATTGCAAGGGGACACTGAAGCTTTCTTT